This T cell receptor beta chain appears in the sequencing data of a study of OX40 agonist ivuxolimab in advanced cancers. Turning to the study itself: Dose-escalation patients suffered from hepatocellular carcinoma, melanoma, renal cell or head and neck cancer.

Using immunoSEQ multiplex PCR, the repertoire was profiled, and TCRdb retains in-frame clones only, with some absent. The sample carries some 50,000 clones, approximately 90% recorded once. Germline CDR1 is SGHDN and CDR2 is FVKESK. The CDR3 contains 15 residues. Trimming removed 0 bases at V and 2 bases at J, with 9 bases between. The TCR originated in an adult with an advanced solid tumor such as melanoma, head and neck, liver or kidney cancer. The genes are TRBV14 and TRBJ2-3; D is possibly TRBD2 (5 bases). The source material was CD4+ or CD8+ T cells sorted from blood, sampled in a trial of the OX40 agonist ivuxolimab. DNA for the CDR3: TGTGCCAGCAGCCAAGATGACTACTTCACAGATACGCAGTATTTT. Translation: CASSQDDYFTDTQYF. Looking up the rest from reference TRBV14 and TRBJ2-3 gives the full variable domain: EAGVTQFPSHSVIEKGQTVTLRCDPISGHDNLYWYRRVMGKEIKFLLHFVKESKQDESGMPNNRFLAERTGGTYSTLKVQPAELEDSGVYFCASSQDDYFTDTQYFGPGTRLTVL.